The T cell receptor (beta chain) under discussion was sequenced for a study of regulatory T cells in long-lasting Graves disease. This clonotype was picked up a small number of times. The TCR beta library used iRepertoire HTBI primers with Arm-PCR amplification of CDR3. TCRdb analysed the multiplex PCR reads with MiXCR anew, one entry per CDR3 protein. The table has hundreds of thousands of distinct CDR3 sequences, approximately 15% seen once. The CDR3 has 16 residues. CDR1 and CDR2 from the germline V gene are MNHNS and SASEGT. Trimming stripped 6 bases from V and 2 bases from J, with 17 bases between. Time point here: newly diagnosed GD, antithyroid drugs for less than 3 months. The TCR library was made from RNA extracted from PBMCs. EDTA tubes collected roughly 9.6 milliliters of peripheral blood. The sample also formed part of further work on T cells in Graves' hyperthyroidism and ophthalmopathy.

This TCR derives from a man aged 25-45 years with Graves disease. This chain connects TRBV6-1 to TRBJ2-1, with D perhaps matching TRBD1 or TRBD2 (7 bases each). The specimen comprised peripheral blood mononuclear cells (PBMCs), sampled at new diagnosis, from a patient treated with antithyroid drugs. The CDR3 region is CASRPRGGPAYNEQFF. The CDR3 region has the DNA TGTGCCAGCAGACCCAGGGGGGGACCGGCCTACAATGAGCAGTTCTTC.